This T cell receptor (beta chain) originates from a study of T cells after yellow fever vaccination. Study context: Low-cell-number fractions underwent preparation using SMART-Seq v4 Ultra Low Input.

General study findings and limits: Abundant bulk-population clonotypes could contaminate the FACS-sorted repertoires. The booster saw the reappearance of most primary-vaccination clones (96% CD4, around 88% CD8). CD4 and CD8 compartments shared a small share of clonotypes.

MiXCR, applied by TCRdb to the 5' RACE reads, yields one record per CDR3 protein. The table shows approximately 180,000 distinct CDR3 sequences, with 6.2% occurring only once. V was trimmed by 8 bases and J by 4 bases, leaving 14 bases between them. The CDR3 runs 14 residues. CDR1 and CDR2 from the germline V gene are SGHTA and FQGNSA. A word on this clonotype: The antigen is undetermined.

The chain recombines TRBV7-2 with TRBJ2-2; D perhaps matches TRBD2 (5 bases). The TCR sequence derives from a man aged 18 to 30 who received the YFV17D yellow fever vaccine. The input for sequencing was CD4+ T cells sorted from PBMCs, taken on the day of the first yellow fever vaccination. CDR3 nucleotides: TGTGCCAGCGGCCTCGGGATCCTCACCGGGGAGCTGTTTTTT. Translated, it gives CASGLGILTGELFF.